This T cell receptor beta chain was sequenced during a study of human T cells and chemical hapten exposure. CDR1 SGHRS and CDR2 YFSETQ come from the germline V gene. CDR3 length equals 15 residues. The V end was cut by 0 bases, the J end by 1 base, with 10 bases between. As for time point: patch test 1, 2 weeks after DPC sensitization. Treatment in this sample: therapeutic diphenylcyclopropenone sensitization with weekly scalp DPC. This clonotype was detected many times. In the original processing: Ranging from about 23,224 to 700,000, TCR counts per sample had a median value of 95,638. TCRdb re-analysed the RACE reads in MiXCR, keeping a single row per CDR3 protein. The V and J calls reflect TCRdb's pipeline rather than the authors' work. The sample shows fewer than 500,000 distinct CDR3 sequences, more than 4.5% of them seen only once.

The input for sequencing was whole blood, taken in connection with sensitization to the hapten diphenylcyclopropenone (DPC). The source of this sequence is a woman aged 50 to 60 with alopecia areata. Some clones in this sample may be carry-over from other donors' samples. V gene TRBV5-1 combines with J gene TRBJ1-1; D ambiguous. In DNA, the CDR3 is TGCGCCAGCAGCTTGGCCGGGAACCAGAACACTGAAGCTTTCTTT. Translation: CASSLAGNQNTEAFF.